One sample yielded the 13 T cell receptor beta chains listed below, sequenced in a study of Graves' ophthalmopathy and Graves' hyperthyroidism. Beta-chain TCR CDR3 regions were amplified from RNA transcripts. Investigators did first-round RT-PCR with HTBI primers, then second-round multiplex PCR. TCRdb re-called the multiplex PCR reads through MiXCR, storing one row per CDR3 protein. Of approximately 330,000 distinct CDR3 sequences listed, 15% to 20% are singletons. Sequencing input: peripheral blood. The source is an adult man with Graves' ophthalmopathy.

This chain uses TRBV28 with TRBJ1-5; D uncertain. CDR1 and CDR2 (germline): MDHEN, SYDVKM. V lost 6 bases and J lost 3, with 9 bases in between. The CDR3 runs 13 residues. The CDR3 protein is CASSTSYNQPQHF. In DNA, the CDR3 is TGTGCCAGCAGCACCAGTTACAATCAGCCCCAGCATTTT.

This clonotype has a count of ten or more. This chain joins TRBV28 and TRBJ1-5; D gene unclear. V dropped 2 bases and J dropped 4 bases, with 12 bases sitting between them. The CDR3 totals 15 residues. CDR1 is MDHEN and CDR2 is SYDVKM in the germline V gene. The CDR3 here is CASSLSQVKNQPQHF. The CDR3 region has the DNA TGTGCCAGCAGTTTAAGCCAGGTGAAGAATCAGCCCCAGCATTTT. The whole variable domain, filled in from reference TRBV28 and TRBJ1-5, reads DVKVTQSSRYLVKRTGEKVFLECVQDMDHENMFWYRQDPGLGLRLIYFSYDVKMKEKGDIPEGYSVSREKKERFSLILESASTNQTSMYLCASSLSQVKNQPQHFGDGTRLSIL.

This clonotype was picked up many times. This rearrangement joins TRBV29-1 to TRBJ2-5; perhaps TRBD1 as D (6 bases). The CDR3 is 12 residues long. CDR1 and CDR2 (germline): SQVTM, ANQGSEA. Trimming left V 3 bases short and J 5 bases short, with 10 bases between. DNA for the CDR3: TGCAGCGTTGAGCAGAGGGGGGAGACCCAGTACTTC. Protein product: CSVEQRGETQYF.

In its sample, this clonotype was seen many times. The chain recombines TRBV28 with TRBJ2-2; possibly TRBD2 for D (5 bases). The length of the CDR3 is 11 residues. V lost 11 bases and J 6 bases, leaving 10 bases between the germline ends. CDR1 and CDR2 from the germline V gene are MDHEN and SYDVKM. DNA of the CDR3: TGTGCCCGCTGGCGGGCCGGGGAGCTGTTTTTT. Amino acid sequence: CARWRAGELFF.

This clonotype was picked up many times. The gene calls are TRBV12-3 or TRBV12-4 and TRBJ1-2; no clear D gene. This CDR3 has 12 amino acids. Trimming took 3 bases from V and 5 from J, leaving 7 bases between them. CDR3 nucleotide sequence: TGTGCCAGCAGTTTCGGAGAATATGGCTACACCTTC. Protein: CASSFGEYGYTF.

This clonotype was detected many times. This sequence joins TRBV6-2 or TRBV6-3 and TRBJ2-6; 12 nucleotides match TRBD2. Germline loops: CDR1 MNHEY, CDR2 SVGEGT. The CDR3 length is 19 residues. Trimming at V came to 5 bases and at J to 2 bases, leaving 10 bases not matched to a gene. The CDR3 loop reads CASSTAGLAGITGANVLTF. The CDR3 DNA is TGTGCCAGCAGTACCGCCGGACTAGCGGGAATAACTGGGGCCAACGTCCTGACTTTC.

The rearrangement joins TRBV2 to TRBJ1-2, with 7 bases identical to TRBD1. The V and J ends lost 6 bases and 4 bases, in that order; junction bases with no gene match: 17. Germline V lookup: CDR1 SNHLY, CDR2 FYNNEI. The CDR3 is 17 residues long. CDR3 sequence reads: CASSPLQGRASSYGYTF. The CDR3 bases are TGTGCCAGCAGCCCATTACAGGGGAGGGCCTCCTCCTATGGCTACACCTTC. Combining the CDR3 with reference TRBV2 and TRBJ1-2 gives the whole variable domain EPEVTQTPSHQVTQMGQEVILRCVPISNHLYFYWYRQILGQKVEFLVSFYNNEISEKSEIFDDQFSVERPDGSNFTLKIRSTKLEDSAMYFCASSPLQGRASSYGYTFGSGTRLTVV.

This clonotype was seen at least ten times. Here the CDR3 reads CASSARANSNQPQHF. CDR3 nucleotides: TGTGCCAGCAGCGCCCGCGCGAATAGCAATCAGCCCCAGCATTTT. The chain recombines TRBV2 with TRBJ1-5, with D unclear. V lost 6 bases to trimming and J lost 0 bases, with 12 bases between them. The CDR3 contains 15 residues. Germline loops: CDR1 SNHLY, CDR2 FYNNEI.

The table lists this clonotype with many counts. The gene calls are TRBV3-1 and TRBJ2-7; D uncertain. V lost 0 bases to trimming and J lost 5 bases, with 11 bases between them. CDR1 and CDR2 (germline): LGHDT, YNNKEL (reference sequence). The CDR3 is 14 residues long. In nucleotides, the CDR3 is TGTGCCAGCAGCCAAGATTTCGAAGGAGACGAGCAGTACTTC. Translated: CASSQDFEGDEQYF.

The V call is TRBV30, the J call TRBJ1-2; unclear D gene. The germline V gene encodes CDR1 GTSNPN and CDR2 SVGIG (reference sequence). This CDR3 is 12 amino acids long. V gave up 0 bases and J gave up 5 bases, with 7 bases separating them. The CDR3 coding sequence is TGTGCCTGGAGTGTAACAGAATATGGCTACACCTTC. This encodes CAWSVTEYGYTF.

This clonotype has ten or more counts. This CDR3 is missing its conserved last phenylalanine or tryptophan, likely due to a read error. The chain has TRBV29-1 and TRBJ1-1; D remains unclear. The CDR3 covers 12 residues. Per germline, CDR1 SQVTM and CDR2 ANQGSEA. Between the trimmed V and J ends, which lost 0 bases and 7 bases, there was a span of 9 bases. The DNA of the CDR3 is TGCAGCGTTGAAGATTTAAGGTATGAAGCTTTCTCT. Translation gives CSVEDLRYEAFS.

This clonotype has a count of ten or more. DNA of the CDR3: TGTGCCAGCACCCGGGGAGGGTATAGCAATCAGCCCCAGCATTTT. Encoded protein: CASTRGGYSNQPQHF. This rearrangement joins TRBV6-2 or TRBV6-3 to TRBJ1-5, with D unresolved. This CDR3 has 15 amino acids. V was clipped by 7 bases and J by 0 bases, with 13 bases between them. Germline CDR1 reads MNHEY; CDR2 reads SVGEGT.

This clonotype has a count of ten or more. V gene TRBV9 combines with J gene TRBJ1-1, with TRBD1 as a possible D gene (6 bases). Germline V CDR1 and CDR2: SGDLS, YYNGEE. Trimming removed 4 bases from V and 0 bases from J, with 19 bases in between. This CDR3 has 17 residues. DNA for the CDR3: TGTGCCAGCAGCCCAAGGGGGGATGGGGCGGTGAACACTGAAGCTTTCTTT. As protein: CASSPRGDGAVNTEAFF.